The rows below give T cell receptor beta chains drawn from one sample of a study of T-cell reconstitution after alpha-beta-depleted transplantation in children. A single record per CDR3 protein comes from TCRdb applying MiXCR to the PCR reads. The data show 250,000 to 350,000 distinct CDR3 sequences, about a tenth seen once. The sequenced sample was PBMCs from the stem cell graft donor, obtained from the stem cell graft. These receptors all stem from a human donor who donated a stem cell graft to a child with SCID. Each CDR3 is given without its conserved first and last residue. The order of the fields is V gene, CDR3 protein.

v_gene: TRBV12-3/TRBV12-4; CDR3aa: ASSPPTSGGRSYNEQF
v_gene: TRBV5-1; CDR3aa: ASSLASWINEQF
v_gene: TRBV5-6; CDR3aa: ASTFTPSGGGSEQY
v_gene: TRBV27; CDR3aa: ASSRTSGGINEQF
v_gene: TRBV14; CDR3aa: ASSEMGGPHTDTQY
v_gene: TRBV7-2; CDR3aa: ASSFNRVSYEQY
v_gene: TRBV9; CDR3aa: ASSVAQRGNNEQF
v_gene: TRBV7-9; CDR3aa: ASSLEVGIAANYGYT
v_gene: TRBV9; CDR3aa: ASSVAQGVNTEAF
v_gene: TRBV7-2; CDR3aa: ASSRNTQYQPQH
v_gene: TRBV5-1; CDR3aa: ASSVEVNYGYT
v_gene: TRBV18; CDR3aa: ASSSGQGFTGELF
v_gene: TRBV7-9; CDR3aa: ASSWASSSGTQY
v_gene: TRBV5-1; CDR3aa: ASSLEGRGSNQPQH
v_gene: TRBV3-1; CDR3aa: ASSRRDGLNYGYT
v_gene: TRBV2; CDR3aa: ATGDRTYEQY
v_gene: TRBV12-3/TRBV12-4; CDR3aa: ASSLRTGGPGELF
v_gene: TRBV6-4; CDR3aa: ASSAGGAPDTQY
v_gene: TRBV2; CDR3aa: ASSRTSGGGTQY
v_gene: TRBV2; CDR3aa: ASRGTEATNEKLF
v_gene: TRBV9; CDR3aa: ASSAGSSYEQY
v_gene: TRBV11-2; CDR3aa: ASSLRGTNSEQY